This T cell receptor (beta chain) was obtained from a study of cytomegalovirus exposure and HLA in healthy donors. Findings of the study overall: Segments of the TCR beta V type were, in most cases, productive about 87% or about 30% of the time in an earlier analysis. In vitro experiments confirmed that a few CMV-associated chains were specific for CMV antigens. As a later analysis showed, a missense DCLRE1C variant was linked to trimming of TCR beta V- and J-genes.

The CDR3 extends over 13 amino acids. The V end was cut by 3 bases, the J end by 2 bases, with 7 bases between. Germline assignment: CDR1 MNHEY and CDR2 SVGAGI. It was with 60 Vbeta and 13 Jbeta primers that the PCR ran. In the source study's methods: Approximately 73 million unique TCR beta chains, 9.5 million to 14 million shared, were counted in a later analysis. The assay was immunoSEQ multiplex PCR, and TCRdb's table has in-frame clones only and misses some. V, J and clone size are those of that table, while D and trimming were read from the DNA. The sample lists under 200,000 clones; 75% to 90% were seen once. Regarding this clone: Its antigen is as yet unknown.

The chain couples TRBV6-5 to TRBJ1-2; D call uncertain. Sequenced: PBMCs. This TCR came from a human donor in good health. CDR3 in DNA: TGTGCCAGCAGTTATGACACGAACTATGGCTACACCTTC. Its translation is CASSYDTNYGYTF.